This entry lists 27 T cell receptor beta chains sequenced from one sample in a study of Ad26.COV2.S vaccination and SARS-CoV-2 variants. Profiling relied on immunoSEQ multiplex PCR, and the TCRdb table lists in-frame clones only, not all of them. The table lists roughly 350,000 clones, around 86% of them singletons. This sample's treatment: roughly 19 received Ad26.COV2.S at low or high dose, single or two shots; 5 received placebo; per-sample allocation not given. It was on day 63 after the first vaccine or placebo injection that samples were taken. Specimen: peripheral blood, collected in a trial of Ad26.COV2.S vaccine versus placebo. These receptor sequences come from a person between 18 and 60 years old who received the Ad26.COV2.S COVID-19 vaccine or a placebo.

The chain joins TRBV27 to TRBJ2-2; D may be TRBD1 (6 bases). CDR1 and CDR2 (germline): MNHEY, SMNVEV (reference sequence). The V and J ends lost 5 bases and 9 bases respectively, with 16 bases between them. This CDR3 region has 14 residues. This CDR3 is CASSTGTANRELFF. The CDR3 region has the DNA TGTGCCAGCAGTACAGGGACCGCCAATAGGGAGCTGTTTTTT.

The rearrangement joins TRBV27 to TRBJ1-2, with TRBD1 matching over 7 bases. The germline gives CDR1 MNHEY, CDR2 SMNVEV (reference sequence). The CDR3 totals 15 residues. V shed 3 bases and J 6 bases; nucleotides not matched to a gene: 10. The CDR3 sequence is CASSFLGGRGDGYTF. The CDR3, as DNA: TGTGCCAGCAGTTTTCTCGGTGGCAGGGGGGATGGCTACACCTTC.

The chain recombines TRBV29-1 with TRBJ2-7; D is uncertain. The CDR3 length is 14 residues. Looked up from germline, CDR1 is SQVTM and CDR2 is ANQGSEA. Trimming pared 4 bases from V and 0 bases from J, leaving 13 bases between. The CDR3 nucleotides are TGCAGCGTTGCCGGCCAGCTTGACTCCTACGAGCAGTACTTC. Translation: CSVAGQLDSYEQYF.

CDR3 protein: CASSVDDSGGADTQYF. CDR3 bases: TGTGCCAGCAGCGTAGATGATAGCGGGGGGGCAGATACGCAGTATTTT. The rearrangement links TRBV9 to TRBJ2-3, with 11 bases matching TRBD2. Germline assignment: CDR1 SGDLS and CDR2 YYNGEE. The CDR3 is 16 amino acids. Losses at the gene ends were 0 bases for V and 4 bases for J; bases not matched to a gene: 4.

The V call is TRBV6-5, the J call TRBJ1-2, with unresolved D. Trimming took off 0 bases at V and 4 bases at J, with 9 bases between the two ends. Per germline, CDR1 MNHEY and CDR2 SVGAGI. This CDR3 has 14 residues. The CDR3 region is CASSYSNRLYGYTF. CDR3 coding DNA: TGTGCCAGCAGTTACTCGAACCGTCTCTATGGCTACACCTTC.

V is TRBV7-2 and J is TRBJ2-7; a weak D match, TRBD1 (6 bases). The germline gives CDR1 SGHTA, CDR2 FQGNSA. The CDR3 is 15 amino acids. Trimming took 1 base from V and 6 from J, leaving 16 bases between them. The CDR3 protein is CASSLEPGHLSEQYF. Here the CDR3 DNA reads TGTGCCAGCAGCTTAGAGCCGGGACACCTAAGCGAGCAGTACTTC.

The chain carries TRBV18 and TRBJ1-5; D not resolved. With 3 bases removed from V and 0 bases from J, the gap between germline ends came to 15 bases. Looked up from germline, CDR1 is KGHSH and CDR2 is LQKENI. The CDR3 is 17 amino acids. The CDR3 region is CASSPDLPYFSNQPQHF. The CDR3 nucleotides are TGTGCCAGCTCACCGGACCTTCCTTACTTTAGCAATCAGCCCCAGCATTTT.

The chain carries TRBV4-1 and TRBJ2-7; the match to TRBD1 covers 7 bases. The trim removed 0 bases at V and 4 bases at J, leaving 9 bases unmatched. CDR3 length equals 16 residues. CDR1 MGHRA and CDR2 YSYEKL come from the germline V gene. The CDR3 loop is CASSQDGGRGPYEQYF. The CDR3 DNA sequence: TGCGCCAGCAGCCAAGATGGGGGAAGGGGGCCTTACGAGCAGTACTTC.

V and J are TRBV9 and TRBJ1-1; D is possibly TRBD1 (6 bases). Germline V gene data show CDR1 as SGDLS and CDR2 as YYNGEE. This CDR3 spans 15 amino acids. Between the trimmed V and J ends, which lost 2 bases and 0 bases, there was a span of 11 bases. For the CDR3, the DNA is TGTGCCAGCAGCGTTTCGGGACACTTGAACACTGAAGCTTTCTTT. This gives the protein CASSVSGHLNTEAFF.

The rearrangement uses TRBV7-9 and TRBJ1-1; TRBD1 matches at 8 bases. Germline CDR1 and CDR2: SEHNR and FQNEAQ (reference sequence). Losses at the gene ends were 1 base for V and 2 bases for J; bases not matched to a gene: 9. The CDR3 length is 17 residues. For the CDR3, the DNA is TGTGCCAGCAGCTTAGGGGCAGGGGGCGCGACAAACACTGAAGCTTTCTTT. Translating gives CASSLGAGGATNTEAFF.

This chain uses TRBV11-3 with TRBJ1-1, with no clear D. This CDR3 comprises 11 residues. Per the germline V gene, CDR1 is SGHNT and CDR2 is YENEEA. V shed 0 bases and J shed 5 bases, with 1 base lying between them. CDR3 in amino acids: CASSLETEAFF. The CDR3 nucleotides read TGTGCCAGCAGCTTAGAAACTGAAGCTTTCTTT.

The rearrangement uses TRBV10-3 and TRBJ1-4; no reliable D call. This CDR3 spans 15 amino acids. V shed 5 bases and J shed 8 bases, with 18 bases lying between them. Germline lookup yields CDR1 ENHRY and CDR2 SYGVKD. The CDR3 nucleotides read TGTGCCATCAGTACCGACTCTCCAGGTCGGGAAAAACTGTTTTTT. This gives the protein CAISTDSPGREKLFF.

Comment on this clone: Other DNA sequences within the sample encode an identical CDR3. This chain uses TRBV6-2 or TRBV6-3 with TRBJ1-5; no firm D call. Per the germline V gene, CDR1 is MNHEY and CDR2 is SVGEGT. The CDR3 is 11 amino acids. V was clipped by 4 bases and J by 6 bases, with 4 bases between them. The CDR3 nucleotides are TGTGCCAGCAGTTCCGGTCAGCCCCAGCATTTT. This translates into CASSSGQPQHF.

This sequence joins TRBV3-1 (or the pseudogene TRBV3-2) and TRBJ1-5; D gene uncertain. V lost 5 bases and J lost 7, with 12 bases in between. CDR1 LGHDT and CDR2 YNNKEL come from the germline V gene (reference sequence). The CDR3 spans 13 residues. CDR3 region: CASSAGFRQPQHF. CDR3 bases: TGTGCCAGCAGCGCAGGCTTCCGCCAGCCCCAGCATTTT.

In regard to this clone: The germline gene is not matched at one end of the junction; a read error may be the cause. The chain carries TRBV11-2 and TRBJ1-1; D remains ambiguous. This CDR3 contains 13 residues. Germline CDR1 reads SGHAT; CDR2 reads FQNNGV. CDR3: CASSLVIGSEAFF. The CDR3 region has the DNA TGTGCCAGCAGCTTAGTTATCGGTTCTGAGGCTTTCTTT. The entire variable domain, with the rest obtained from reference TRBV11-2 and TRBJ1-1, is as follows: EAGVAQSPRYKIIEKRQSVAFWCNPISGHATLYWYQQILGQGPKLLIQFQNNGVVDDSQLPKDRFSAERLKGVDSTLKIQPAKLEDSAVYLCASSLVIGSEAFFGQGTRLTVV.

The CDR3 sequence: CASRWGDSYSPLHF. CDR3 sequence (DNA): TGTGCCAGCAGATGGGGGGACAGTTATTCACCCCTCCACTTT. V and J are TRBV6-5 and TRBJ1-6; TRBD1 agrees at 7 bases. Germline V gives CDR1 MNHEY, CDR2 SVGAGI. The CDR3 runs 14 residues. The V and J ends lost 6 bases and 8 bases, in that order; junction bases with no gene match: 7.

The chain carries TRBV3-1 (or the pseudogene TRBV3-2) and TRBJ2-7, with unresolved D. Germline loops: CDR1 LGHDT, CDR2 YNNKEL (reference sequence). V dropped 4 bases and J dropped 2 bases, with 21 bases sitting between them. The CDR3 has 17 amino acids. CDR3 in DNA: TGTGCCAGCAGCCGTACGCCGTCAGCTGATGGGACCTACGAGCAGTACTTC. Its protein is CASSRTPSADGTYEQYF.

The chain is built from TRBV27 and TRBJ2-7; D call uncertain. The V end lost 2 bases, the J end lost 3 bases, and 8 bases lay between the germline ends. From germline, CDR1 is MNHEY and CDR2 SMNVEV (reference sequence). The CDR3 contains 13 residues. The CDR3 loop is CASSLGIYYEQYF. The CDR3 DNA is TGTGCCAGCAGTTTAGGGATCTACTACGAGCAGTACTTC.

The V call is TRBV6-2 or TRBV6-3, the J call TRBJ1-3; 7 bases are shared with TRBD1. V dropped 5 bases and J dropped 4; count of bases not matched to a gene: 8. Germline V CDR1 and CDR2: MNHEY, SVGEGT. CDR3 length equals 15 residues. The CDR3 nucleotides read TGTGCCAGCAGTGCCACAGGGGAGGCCGGAAACACCATATATTTT. It specifies CASSATGEAGNTIYF.

This clone was observed a single time. A read error may account for a junction end that differs from germline. This chain connects TRBV7-7 to TRBJ2-1; 9 bases line up with TRBD2. Looked up from germline, CDR1 is SSHAT and CDR2 is FNYEAQ (reference sequence). There are 17 residues in the CDR3. CDR3 DNA sequence: TGTGCTAGCAGCTTAGTCCCAGCGGGGGGCAATTACAATGAGCAGTTCTTC. Its translation is CASSLVPAGGNYNEQFF.

The chain couples TRBV5-1 to TRBJ1-2; D call uncertain. With 0 bases removed from V and 6 bases from J, the gap between germline ends came to 15 bases. The CDR3 spans 15 residues. Germline V gives CDR1 SGHRS, CDR2 YFSETQ. CDR3 nucleotide sequence: TGCGCCAGCAGCTTGGACCTCGCCAGGTTGAATGGCTACACCTTC. It is translated as CASSLDLARLNGYTF. Supplemented by reference TRBV5-1 and TRBJ1-2, the full variable domain reads KAGVTQTPRYLIKTRGQQVTLSCSPISGHRSVSWYQQTPGQGLQFLFEYFSETQRNKGNFPGRFSGRQFSNSRSEMNVSTLELGDSALYLCASSLDLARLNGYTFGSGTRLTVV.

The J gene is TRBJ2-3, the V gene TRBV3-1 (or the pseudogene TRBV3-2); possibly TRBD1 or TRBD2 for D (6 bases each). V shed 4 bases and J shed 4 bases, with 12 bases lying between them. Germline V lookup: CDR1 LGHDT, CDR2 YNNKEL (reference sequence). The CDR3 contains 14 residues. The CDR3 DNA is TGTGCCAGCAGCCTGAGACGGGGGCCAGATACGCAGTATTTT. This sequence encodes CASSLRRGPDTQYF.

This rearrangement joins TRBV19 to TRBJ2-3, with unresolved D. Germline values: CDR1 LNHDA, CDR2 SQIVND (reference sequence). This CDR3 has 17 amino acids. Trimming removed 0 bases from V and 0 bases from J, with 13 bases in between. CDR3 loop: CASSIDQFALSTDTQYF. CDR3 sequence (DNA): TGTGCCAGTAGTATAGATCAGTTCGCACTGAGCACAGATACGCAGTATTTT.

V gene TRBV5-4 combines with J gene TRBJ2-2, with D tentatively TRBD1 or TRBD2 (6 bases each). The length of the CDR3 is 15 residues. Trimming shortened V by 3 bases and J by 4 bases, and 13 bases separated the two germline ends. CDR1 and CDR2 from the germline V gene are SGHNT and YYREEE (reference sequence). The DNA of the CDR3 is TGTGCCAGCAGCTGGTTACAGGGAGGCACCGGGGAGCTGTTTTTT. Protein: CASSWLQGGTGELFF.

As concerns this clone: Other DNA sequences within the sample encode an identical CDR3. V usage is TRBV19 and J usage is TRBJ1-2; TRBD1 agrees at 9 bases. This CDR3 has 14 residues. The germline CDR1 and CDR2 sequences are LNHDA and SQIVND (reference sequence). V dropped 3 bases and J dropped 6; count of bases not matched to a gene: 5. The DNA for the CDR3 is TGTGCCAGTAGTATCAGGGGACAGGGAAATGGCTACACCTTC. It specifies CASSIRGQGNGYTF.

This clone has ten or more counts. This chain joins TRBV19 and TRBJ1-1; possible D gene TRBD1, 6 bases. Germline loops: CDR1 LNHDA, CDR2 SQIVND (reference sequence). With 5 bases removed from V and 4 bases from J, the gap between germline ends came to 29 bases. The CDR3 length is 19 residues. The CDR3 reads CASSRNLGYGGRSSTEAFF. The CDR3 nucleotides read TGTGCCAGTAGTCGGAACCTGGGCTACGGGGGGCGCAGCAGCACTGAAGCTTTCTTT. The variable domain in full, with the rest retrieved from reference TRBV19 and TRBJ1-1, is DGGITQSPKYLFRKEGQNVTLSCEQNLNHDAMYWYRQDPGQGLRLIYYSQIVNDFQKGDIAEGYSVSREKKESFPLTVTSAQKNPTAFYLCASSRNLGYGGRSSTEAFFGQGTRLTVV.

The V and J genes are TRBV4-2 and TRBJ1-2, with D hard to call. CDR3 length equals 14 residues. The germline V gene has CDR1 LGHNA and CDR2 YNFKEQ. The ends were cut back, 4 bases at V and 1 base at J, with 10 bases in the middle. This chain's CDR3 is CASSPGQSNYGYTF. Written as DNA, the CDR3 is TGTGCCAGCAGCCCCGGCCAGAGTAACTATGGCTACACCTTC.